This is a list of T cell receptor beta chains from one sample in a study of early T cells in non-severe SARS-CoV-2 infection. Each CDR3 protein gets one entry after TCRdb re-called the 5' RACE reads with MiXCR. The sample lists 54,000 or so distinct CDR3 sequences, around 5.6% occurring once. The specimen sequenced was whole blood. The receptors originated from an adult who was a healthcare worker with PCR-confirmed SARS-CoV-2 infection or an uninfected control (not recorded which). Both conserved end residues are part of each CDR3. The D gene is left open where the match is weak. The listing skips clone size in some rows; elsewhere it reads once, few, many or a size class.

>-|TRBJ1-3|TRBV11-2|-
CASSLEGNTIYF
TGTGCCAGCAGCTTAGAGGGAAACACCATATATTTT
>-|TRBJ2-7|TRBV18|many
CASSPDTVHEQYF
TGTGCCAGCTCACCGGATACAGTGCACGAGCAGTACTTC
>-|TRBJ2-7|TRBV9|-
CASSITLLGVGSEQYF
TGTGCCAGCAGCATCACTTTGCTGGGGGTAGGCTCCGAGCAGTACTTC
>TRBD1|TRBJ1-6|TRBV7-2|many
CASSLKGTGAIPPLHF
TGTGCCAGCAGCTTAAAAGGGACAGGGGCTATCCCACCCCTCCACTTT
>TRBD2|TRBJ2-1|TRBV12-3/TRBV12-4|few
CATGGTSGSGREQFF
TGTGCCACTGGGGGGACTAGCGGGAGTGGAAGGGAGCAGTTCTTC
>-|TRBJ2-1|TRBV10-3|few
CAISESGRGNEQFF
TGTGCCATCAGTGAGTCTGGCAGGGGTAATGAGCAGTTCTTC
>-|TRBJ2-7|TRBV29-1|many
CSVDSASSYEQYF
TGCAGCGTTGATTCCGCCAGTAGCTACGAGCAGTACTTC
>-|TRBJ1-3|TRBV10-3|few
CAISSDATSGNTIYF
TGTGCCATCAGTTCTGACGCTACCTCTGGAAACACCATATATTTT
>-|TRBJ1-1|TRBV13|once
CASSLGGAFF
TGTGCCAGCAGCCTTGGAGGAGCTTTCTTT
>-|TRBJ1-2|TRBV7-6|many
CASSLAAGFNYGYTF
TGTGCCAGCAGCTTAGCGGCAGGGTTTAACTATGGCTACACCTTC
>-|TRBJ1-6|TRBV11-2|-
CASSSPGSGILNSPLHF
TGTGCCAGCAGCTCTCCCGGCTCCGGGATCCTTAATTCACCCCTCCACTTT
>-|TRBJ2-2|TRBV5-6|-
CASSLGKSNTGELFF
TGTGCCAGCAGCTTGGGGAAATCGAACACCGGGGAGCTGTTTTTT
>TRBD2|TRBJ2-7|TRBV20-1|many
CSARDLAGGSDEQYF
TGCAGTGCTAGAGATCTTGCGGGGGGGAGCGACGAGCAGTACTTC
>TRBD1|TRBJ2-2|TRBV19|few
CASSISRGLQNTGELFF
TGTGCCAGTAGTATATCCAGGGGGCTGCAGAACACCGGGGAGCTGTTTTTT
>-|TRBJ2-1|TRBV24-1|many
CATRQDSYNEQFF
TGTGCCACCAGACAAGACAGTTACAATGAGCAGTTCTTC
>TRBD1|TRBJ2-7|TRBV6-5|few
CASSYSVQGVYEQYF
TGTGCCAGCAGTTACTCCGTCCAGGGGGTCTACGAGCAGTACTTC
>TRBD2|TRBJ2-2|TRBV11-3|many
CASSYGRGAGELFF
TGTGCCAGCAGCTATGGGAGGGGCGCCGGGGAGCTGTTTTTT
>-|TRBJ1-2|TRBV7-2|few
CASSLAPGDYGYTF
TGTGCCAGCAGCTTAGCGCCAGGGGACTATGGCTACACCTTC
>-|TRBJ1-6|TRBV12-3/TRBV12-4|many
CASSSRRGGSPLHF
TGTGCCAGCAGTTCCCGCAGGGGAGGTTCACCCCTCCACTTT
>TRBD1|TRBJ1-2|TRBV7-2|-
CASSSLDRWDYGYTF
TGTGCCAGCAGCTCCCTGGACAGGTGGGACTATGGCTACACCTTC
>-|TRBJ1-2|TRBV13|few
CATGAGYGYTF
TGTGCCACAGGGGCGGGCTATGGCTACACCTTC
>-|TRBJ2-2|TRBV24-1|few
CATSRGFAPNTGELFF
TGTGCCACCAGTCGCGGATTTGCCCCGAACACCGGGGAGCTGTTTTTT
>-|TRBJ2-7|TRBV6-4|-
CASSDSSARTYEQYF
TGTGCCAGCAGTGACTCGTCGGCGCGCACCTACGAGCAGTACTTC
>-|TRBJ2-5|TRBV19|many
CASRRGMGETQYF
TGTGCCAGTAGACGGGGTATGGGAGAGACCCAGTACTTC
>-|TRBJ1-5|TRBV12-3/TRBV12-4|few
CASSLSRLSNQPQHF
TGTGCCAGCAGTTTAAGCCGGCTTAGCAATCAGCCCCAGCATTTT
>TRBD2|TRBJ2-7|TRBV27|-
CASSLFGTSVYF
TGTGCCAGCAGTTTATTTGGGACTAGCGTGTACTTC
>-|TRBJ1-6|TRBV7-2|many
CASSLGTENSPLHF
TGTGCCAGCAGCTTAGGGACAGAAAATTCACCCCTCCACTTT
>-|TRBJ2-3|TRBV6-1|-
CASRPVSTDTQYF
TGTGCCAGCAGGCCGGTTTCCACAGATACGCAGTATTTT
>-|TRBJ1-1|TRBV6-5|many
CASSYTDSGAGSGAFF
TGTGCCAGCAGTTACACCGATTCAGGGGCCGGGTCGGGAGCTTTCTTT
>-|TRBJ2-2|TRBV5-1|many
CASRPGRRNTGELFF
TGCGCCAGCAGGCCTGGGCGACGAAACACCGGGGAGCTGTTTTTT
>TRBD2|TRBJ2-5|TRBV6-2/TRBV6-3|many
CASSPRLAGGETQYF
TGTGCCAGCAGTCCGAGACTAGCGGGGGGTGAGACCCAGTACTTC
>-|TRBJ2-7|TRBV7-2|-
CASSLTGTGTYEQYF
TGTGCCAGCAGCTTAACCGGGACGGGTACCTACGAGCAGTACTTC
>-|TRBJ2-7|TRBV7-9|few
CASSLGDRTAYEQYF
TGTGCCAGCAGCTTAGGCGACAGAACGGCCTACGAGCAGTACTTC
>TRBD1|TRBJ2-2|TRBV18|few
CASSPGQLNTGELFF
TGTGCCAGCTCTCCGGGACAGCTGAACACCGGGGAGCTGTTTTTT
>-|TRBJ1-2|TRBV10-3|many
CAITPGGAYGYTF
TGTGCCATCACCCCCGGCGGTGCCTATGGCTACACCTTC
>TRBD2|TRBJ2-1|TRBV3-1|-
CASSQEEGRVAGAEQFF
TGTGCCAGCAGCCAAGAAGAAGGACGAGTAGCGGGAGCTGAGCAGTTCTTC
>-|TRBJ2-1|TRBV2|-
CASIAGVIGEQFF
TGTGCCAGCATTGCAGGGGTCATAGGTGAGCAGTTCTTC
>TRBD2|TRBJ2-3|TRBV12-3/TRBV12-4|few
CASSFRGGSTDTQYF
TGTGCCAGCAGTTTCCGGGGAGGGAGCACAGATACGCAGTATTTT
>-|TRBJ2-3|TRBV7-6|many
CASSLLPRAGGDTQYF
TGTGCCAGCAGCCTCCTCCCGAGGGCTGGGGGGGATACGCAGTATTTT
>TRBD1|TRBJ1-2|TRBV5-1|-
CASSSRQGANYGYTF
TGCGCCAGCAGCTCAAGACAGGGGGCCAACTATGGCTACACCTTC
>-|TRBJ1-5|TRBV18|-
CASSPRTADNQPQHF
TGTGCCAGCTCGCCGAGGACAGCAGACAATCAGCCCCAGCATTTT
>-|TRBJ1-6|TRBV7-2|many
CASSLDTVPNSPLHF
TGTGCCAGCAGCTTAGATACAGTCCCTAATTCACCCCTCCACTTT
>TRBD1|TRBJ1-2|TRBV29-1|-
CSVGDRALLYGYTF
TGCAGCGTTGGAGACAGGGCCCTTCTCTATGGCTACACCTTC
>-|TRBJ2-3|TRBV29-1|many
CSVEEPGVDTQYF
TGCAGCGTTGAAGAGCCAGGTGTGGATACGCAGTATTTT
>-|TRBJ1-2|TRBV28|many
CASSLQGRIGGYTF
TGTGCCAGCAGTTTACAGGGAAGAATTGGCGGCTACACCTTC
>-|TRBJ2-5|TRBV29-1|-
CSVAGPQETQYF
TGCAGCGTTGCGGGGCCCCAAGAGACCCAGTACTTC
>-|TRBJ2-5|TRBV12-3/TRBV12-4|many
CASSGEQTHETQYF
TGTGCCAGCAGTGGCGAACAAACCCATGAGACCCAGTACTTC
>-|TRBJ2-7|TRBV7-9|few
CASSLKGATKQYF
TGTGCCAGCAGCTTAAAAGGGGCAACGAAGCAGTACTTC
>-|TRBJ1-5|TRBV18|-
CASSGQYDQPQHF
TGTGCCAGCTCAGGTCAGTACGATCAGCCCCAGCATTTT
>-|TRBJ1-6|TRBV18|many
CASSPPTGYNSPLHF
TGTGCCAGCTCACCACCGACAGGATATAATTCACCCCTCCACTTT
>TRBD2|TRBJ2-1|TRBV10-3|-
CAIRLAGDYNEQFF
TGTGCCATCAGACTAGCGGGAGACTACAATGAGCAGTTCTTC
>-|TRBJ2-2|TRBV5-6|-
CASSFDPRGAGELFF
TGTGCCAGCAGCTTTGATCCGAGGGGGGCCGGGGAGCTGTTTTTT
>-|TRBJ2-3|TRBV7-9|many
CASSLGPRAADTQYF
TGTGCCAGCAGCTTGGGACCAAGGGCCGCAGATACGCAGTATTTT
>-|TRBJ1-1|TRBV29-1|many
CSVARNTEAFF
TGCAGCGTTGCCAGGAACACTGAAGCTTTCTTT
>-|TRBJ2-7|TRBV27|many
CASSPRWGGLYEQYF
TGTGCCAGCAGTCCCCGGTGGGGGGGGCTCTACGAGCAGTACTTC